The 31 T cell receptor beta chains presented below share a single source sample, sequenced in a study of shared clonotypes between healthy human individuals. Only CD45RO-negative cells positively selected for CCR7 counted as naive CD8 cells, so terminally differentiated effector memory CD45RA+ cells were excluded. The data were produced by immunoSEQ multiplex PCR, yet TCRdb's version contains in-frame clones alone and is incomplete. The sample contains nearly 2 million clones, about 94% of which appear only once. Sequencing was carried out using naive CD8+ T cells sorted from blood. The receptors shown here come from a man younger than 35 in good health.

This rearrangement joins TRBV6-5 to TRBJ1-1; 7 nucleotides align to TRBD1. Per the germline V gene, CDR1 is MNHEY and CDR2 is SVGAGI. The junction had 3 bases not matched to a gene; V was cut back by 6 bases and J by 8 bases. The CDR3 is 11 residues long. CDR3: CASRVRGEAFF. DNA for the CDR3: TGTGCCAGCAGGGTCAGGGGGGAAGCTTTCTTT.

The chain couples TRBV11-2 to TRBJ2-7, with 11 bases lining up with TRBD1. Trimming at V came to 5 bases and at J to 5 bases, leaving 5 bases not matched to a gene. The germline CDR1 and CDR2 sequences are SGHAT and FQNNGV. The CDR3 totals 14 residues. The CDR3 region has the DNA TGTGCCAGCAGCCACGGACAGGGGGCGGACGAGCAGTACTTC. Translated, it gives CASSHGQGADEQYF.

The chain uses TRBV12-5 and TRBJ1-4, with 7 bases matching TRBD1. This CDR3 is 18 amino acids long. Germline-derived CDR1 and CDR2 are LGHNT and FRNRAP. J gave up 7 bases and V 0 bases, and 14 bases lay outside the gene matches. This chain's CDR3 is CASGLVPSRQGQGEKLFF. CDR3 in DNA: TGTGCTAGTGGTTTGGTCCCCTCTCGACAGGGTCAAGGTGAAAAACTGTTTTTT.

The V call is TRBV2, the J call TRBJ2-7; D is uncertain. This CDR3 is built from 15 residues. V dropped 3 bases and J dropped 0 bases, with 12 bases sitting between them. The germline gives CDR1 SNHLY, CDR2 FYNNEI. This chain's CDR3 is CASSEEHVSSYEQYF. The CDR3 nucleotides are TGTGCCAGCAGTGAGGAGCACGTGAGCTCCTACGAGCAGTACTTC.

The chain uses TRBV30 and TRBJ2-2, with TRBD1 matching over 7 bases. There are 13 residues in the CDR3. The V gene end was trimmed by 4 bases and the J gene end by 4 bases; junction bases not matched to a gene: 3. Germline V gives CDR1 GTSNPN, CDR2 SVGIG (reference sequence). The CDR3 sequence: CAWNAGGTGELFF. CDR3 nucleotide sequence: TGTGCCTGGAACGCAGGGGGCACCGGGGAGCTGTTTTTT. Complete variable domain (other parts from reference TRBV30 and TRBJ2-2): SQTIHQWPATLVQPVGSPLSLECTVEGTSNPNLYWYRQAAGRGLQLLFYSVGIGQISSEVPQNLSASRPQDRQFILSSKKLLLSDSGFYLCAWNAGGTGELFFGEGSRLTVL.

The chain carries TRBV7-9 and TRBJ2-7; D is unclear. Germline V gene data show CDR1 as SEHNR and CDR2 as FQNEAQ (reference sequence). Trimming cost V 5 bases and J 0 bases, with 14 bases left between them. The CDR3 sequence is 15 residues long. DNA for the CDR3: TGTGCCAGCAGCACGACCCAGAGTTCCTCCTACGAGCAGTACTTC. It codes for CASSTTQSSSYEQYF.

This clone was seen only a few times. The CDR3 region has the DNA TGTGCCAGCAGTTTGATTGGACAGGGGGGTGGCTACACCTTC. This encodes CASSLIGQGGGYTF. The V gene is TRBV28, the J gene TRBJ1-2; TRBD1 agrees at 10 bases. After removal of 3 bases from V and 7 bases from J, the junction contained 5 bases not matched to a gene. Germline values: CDR1 MDHEN, CDR2 SYDVKM. The CDR3 is 14 amino acids.

The CDR3 protein is CASSRTEYQETQYF. Written as DNA, the CDR3 is TGTGCCAGCAGCAGGACGGAGTACCAAGAGACCCAGTACTTC. The gene calls are TRBV14 and TRBJ2-5, with D unresolved. CDR3 length: 14 amino acids. In germline, CDR1 is SGHDN, CDR2 FVKESK. V dropped 5 bases and J dropped 0 bases, with 10 bases sitting between them.

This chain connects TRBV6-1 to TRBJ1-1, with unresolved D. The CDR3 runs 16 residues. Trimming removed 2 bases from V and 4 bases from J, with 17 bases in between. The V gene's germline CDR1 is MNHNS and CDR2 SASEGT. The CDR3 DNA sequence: TGTGCCAGCAGTGAACTCCGAGGAATTAGGAGCACTGAAGCTTTCTTT. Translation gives CASSELRGIRSTEAFF.

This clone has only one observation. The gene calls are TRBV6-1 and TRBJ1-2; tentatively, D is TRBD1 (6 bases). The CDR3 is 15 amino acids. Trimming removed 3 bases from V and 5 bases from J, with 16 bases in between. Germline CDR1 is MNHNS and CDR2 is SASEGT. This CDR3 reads CASSDRGPLGYGYTF. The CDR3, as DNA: TGTGCCAGCAGTGACAGGGGCCCCTTGGGGTATGGCTACACCTTC.

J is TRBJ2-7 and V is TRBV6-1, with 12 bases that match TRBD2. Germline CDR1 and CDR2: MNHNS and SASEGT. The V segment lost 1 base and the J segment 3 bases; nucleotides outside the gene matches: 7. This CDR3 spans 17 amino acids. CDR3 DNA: TGTGCCAGCAGTGAAGAGGCTAGCGGGGGGGTAGTCTACGAGCAGTACTTC. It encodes CASSEEASGGVVYEQYF.

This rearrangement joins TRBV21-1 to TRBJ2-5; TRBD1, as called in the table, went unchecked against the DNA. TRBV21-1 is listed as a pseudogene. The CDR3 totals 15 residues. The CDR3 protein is CASSKVGTSQETQYF. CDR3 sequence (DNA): TGTGCCAGCAGCAAAGTTGGCACCTCCCAAGAGACCCAGTACTTC.

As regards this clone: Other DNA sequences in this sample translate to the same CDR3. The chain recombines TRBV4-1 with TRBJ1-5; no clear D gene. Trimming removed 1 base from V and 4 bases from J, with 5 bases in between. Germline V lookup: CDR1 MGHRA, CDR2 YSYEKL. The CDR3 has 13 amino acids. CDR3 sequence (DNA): TGCGCCAGCAGCCAAGGATTAAATCAGCCCCAGCATTTT. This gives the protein CASSQGLNQPQHF.

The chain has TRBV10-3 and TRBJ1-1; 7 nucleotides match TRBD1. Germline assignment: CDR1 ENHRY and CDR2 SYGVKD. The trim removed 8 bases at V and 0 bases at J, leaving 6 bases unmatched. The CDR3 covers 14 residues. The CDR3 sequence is CAIGDDRVNTEAFF. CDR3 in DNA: TGTGCCATCGGGGATGACAGGGTGAACACTGAAGCTTTCTTT.

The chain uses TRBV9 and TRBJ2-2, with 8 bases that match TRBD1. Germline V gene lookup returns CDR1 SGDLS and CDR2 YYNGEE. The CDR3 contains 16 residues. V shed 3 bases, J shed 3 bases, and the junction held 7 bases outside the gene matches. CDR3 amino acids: CASSAEGQVYTGELFF. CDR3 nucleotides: TGTGCCAGCAGCGCCGAGGGACAGGTGTACACCGGGGAGCTGTTTTTT.

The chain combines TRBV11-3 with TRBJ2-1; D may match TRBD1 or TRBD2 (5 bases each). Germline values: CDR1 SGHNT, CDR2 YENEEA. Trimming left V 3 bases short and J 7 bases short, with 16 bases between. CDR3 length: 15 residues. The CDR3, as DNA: TGTGCCAGCAGCTTTCTACGAGGGGATGGGAATGAGCAGTTCTTC. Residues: CASSFLRGDGNEQFF. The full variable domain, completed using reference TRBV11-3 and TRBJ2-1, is EAGVVQSPRYKIIEKKQPVAFWCNPISGHNTLYWYLQNLGQGPELLIRYENEEAVDDSQLPKDRFSAERLKGVDSTLKIQPAELGDSAVYLCASSFLRGDGNEQFFGPGTRLTVL.

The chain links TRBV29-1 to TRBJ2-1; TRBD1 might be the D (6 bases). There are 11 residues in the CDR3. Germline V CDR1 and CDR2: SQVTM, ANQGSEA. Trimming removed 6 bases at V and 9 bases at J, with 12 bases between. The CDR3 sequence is CSVVTGGEQFF. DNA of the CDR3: TGCAGCGTCGTGACAGGAGGTGAGCAGTTCTTC.

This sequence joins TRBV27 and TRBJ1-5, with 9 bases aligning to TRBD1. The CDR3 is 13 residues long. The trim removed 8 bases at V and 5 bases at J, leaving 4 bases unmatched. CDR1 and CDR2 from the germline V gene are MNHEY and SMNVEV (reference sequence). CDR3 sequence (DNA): TGTGCCAGCTCCCGGGACAGGGATCAGCCCCAGCATTTT. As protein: CASSRDRDQPQHF.

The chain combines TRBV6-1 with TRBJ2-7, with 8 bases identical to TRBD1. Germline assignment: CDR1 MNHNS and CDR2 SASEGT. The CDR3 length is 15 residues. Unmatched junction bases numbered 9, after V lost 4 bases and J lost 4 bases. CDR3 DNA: TGTGCCAGCAGTGCTGGTGCGGACAGGGTGTACGAGCAGTACTTC. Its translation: CASSAGADRVYEQYF.

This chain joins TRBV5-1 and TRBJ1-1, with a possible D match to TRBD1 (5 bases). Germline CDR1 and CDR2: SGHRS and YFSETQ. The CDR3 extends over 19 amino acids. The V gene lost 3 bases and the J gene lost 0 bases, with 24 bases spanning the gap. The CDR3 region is CASSSYSGTIEDVNTEAFF. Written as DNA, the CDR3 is TGCGCCAGCAGCTCTTACTCCGGGACGATCGAGGATGTGAACACTGAAGCTTTCTTT.

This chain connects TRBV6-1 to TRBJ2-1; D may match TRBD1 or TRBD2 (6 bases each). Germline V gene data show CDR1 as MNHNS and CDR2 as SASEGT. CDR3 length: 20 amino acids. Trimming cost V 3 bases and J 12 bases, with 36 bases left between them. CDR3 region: CASSEAEGGVFSGLTMVQFF. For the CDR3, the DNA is TGTGCCAGCAGTGAGGCCGAGGGGGGCGTTTTCAGTGGGCTCACAATGGTGCAGTTCTTC.

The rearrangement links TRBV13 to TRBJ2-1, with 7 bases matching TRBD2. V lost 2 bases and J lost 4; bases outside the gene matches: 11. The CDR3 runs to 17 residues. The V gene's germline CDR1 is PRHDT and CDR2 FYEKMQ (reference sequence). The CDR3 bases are TGTGCCAGCAGCTTAACTTTCTCGGGGGGAGGATACAATGAGCAGTTCTTC. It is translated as CASSLTFSGGGYNEQFF.

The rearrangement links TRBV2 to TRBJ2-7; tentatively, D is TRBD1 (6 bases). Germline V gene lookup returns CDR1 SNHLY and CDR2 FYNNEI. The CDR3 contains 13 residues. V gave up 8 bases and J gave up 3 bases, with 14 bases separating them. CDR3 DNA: TGTGCCAGCTTAGACAGGACGGACTACGAGCAGTACTTC. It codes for CASLDRTDYEQYF.

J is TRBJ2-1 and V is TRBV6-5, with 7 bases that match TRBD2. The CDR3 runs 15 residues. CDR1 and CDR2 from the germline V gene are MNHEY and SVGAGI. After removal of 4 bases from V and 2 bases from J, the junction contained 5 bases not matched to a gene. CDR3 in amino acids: CASSFGGGAYNEQFF. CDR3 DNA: TGTGCCAGCAGTTTTGGGGGGGGAGCCTACAATGAGCAGTTCTTC.

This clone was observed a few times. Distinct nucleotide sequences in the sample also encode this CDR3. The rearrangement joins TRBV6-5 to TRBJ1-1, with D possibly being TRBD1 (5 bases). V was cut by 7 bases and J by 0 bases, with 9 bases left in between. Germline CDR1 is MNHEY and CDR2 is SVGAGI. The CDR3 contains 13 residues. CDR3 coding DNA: TGTGCCAGCACCCTGACAGTGAACACTGAAGCTTTCTTT. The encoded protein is CASTLTVNTEAFF.

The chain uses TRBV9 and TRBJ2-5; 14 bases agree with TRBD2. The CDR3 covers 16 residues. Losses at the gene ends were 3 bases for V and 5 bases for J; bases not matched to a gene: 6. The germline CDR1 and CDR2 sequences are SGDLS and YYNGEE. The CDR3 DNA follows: TGTGCCAGCAGCGCAGGGACTAGCGGGAGCCGGGAGACCCAGTACTTC. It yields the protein CASSAGTSGSRETQYF.

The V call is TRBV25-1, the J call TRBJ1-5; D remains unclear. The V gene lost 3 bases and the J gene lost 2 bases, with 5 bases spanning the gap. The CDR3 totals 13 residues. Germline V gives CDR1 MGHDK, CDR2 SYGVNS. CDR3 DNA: TGTGCCAGCAGTGATCAGGGCAATCAGCCCCAGCATTTT. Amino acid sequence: CASSDQGNQPQHF.

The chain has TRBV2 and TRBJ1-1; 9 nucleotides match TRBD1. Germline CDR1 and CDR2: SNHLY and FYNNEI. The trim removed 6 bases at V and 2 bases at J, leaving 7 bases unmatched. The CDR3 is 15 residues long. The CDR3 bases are TGTGCCAGCAGACAGGGGGCGTCCCCCAACACTGAAGCTTTCTTT. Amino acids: CASRQGASPNTEAFF.

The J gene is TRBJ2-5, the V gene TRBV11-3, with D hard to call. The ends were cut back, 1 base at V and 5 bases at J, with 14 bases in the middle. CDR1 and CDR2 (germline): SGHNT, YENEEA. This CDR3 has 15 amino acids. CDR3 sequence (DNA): TGTGCCAGCAGCTTAGGTCCCGAAAGGTGGGAGACCCAGTACTTC. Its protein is CASSLGPERWETQYF.

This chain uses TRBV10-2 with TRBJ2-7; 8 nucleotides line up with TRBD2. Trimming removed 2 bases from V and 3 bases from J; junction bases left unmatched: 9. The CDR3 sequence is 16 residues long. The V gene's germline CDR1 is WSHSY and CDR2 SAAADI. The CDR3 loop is CASSERDSGMIYEQYF. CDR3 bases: TGCGCCAGCAGTGAGCGGGATAGCGGGATGATCTACGAGCAGTACTTC.

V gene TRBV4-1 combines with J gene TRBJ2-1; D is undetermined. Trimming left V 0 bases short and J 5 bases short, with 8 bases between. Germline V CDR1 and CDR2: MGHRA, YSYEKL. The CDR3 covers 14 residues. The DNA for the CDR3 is TGCGCCAGCAGCCAAGAAATCAGTAACAATGAGCAGTTCTTC. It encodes CASSQEISNNEQFF.